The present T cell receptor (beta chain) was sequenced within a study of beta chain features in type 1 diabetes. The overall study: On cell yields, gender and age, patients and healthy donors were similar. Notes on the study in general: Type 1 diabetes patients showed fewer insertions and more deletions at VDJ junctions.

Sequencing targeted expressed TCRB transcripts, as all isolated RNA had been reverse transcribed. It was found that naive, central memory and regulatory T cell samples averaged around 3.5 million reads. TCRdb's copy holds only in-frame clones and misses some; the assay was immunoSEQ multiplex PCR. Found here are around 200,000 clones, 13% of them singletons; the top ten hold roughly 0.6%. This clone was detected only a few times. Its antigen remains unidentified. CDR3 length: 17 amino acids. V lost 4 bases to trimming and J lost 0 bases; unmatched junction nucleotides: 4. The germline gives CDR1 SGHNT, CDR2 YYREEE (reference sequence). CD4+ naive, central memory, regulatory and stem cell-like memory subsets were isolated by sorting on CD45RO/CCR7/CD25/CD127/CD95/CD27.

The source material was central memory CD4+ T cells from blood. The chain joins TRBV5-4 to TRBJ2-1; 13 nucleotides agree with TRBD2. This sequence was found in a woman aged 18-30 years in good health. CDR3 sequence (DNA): TGTGCCAGCAGCCGGGGACTAGCGGGGAACTCCTACAATGAGCAGTTCTTC. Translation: CASSRGLAGNSYNEQFF. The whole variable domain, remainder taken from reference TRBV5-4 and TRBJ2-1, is ETGVTQSPTHLIKTRGQQVTLRCSSQSGHNTVSWYQQALGQGPQFIFQYYREEENGRGNFPPRFSGLQFPNYSSELNVNALELDDSALYLCASSRGLAGNSYNEQFFGPGTRLTVL.